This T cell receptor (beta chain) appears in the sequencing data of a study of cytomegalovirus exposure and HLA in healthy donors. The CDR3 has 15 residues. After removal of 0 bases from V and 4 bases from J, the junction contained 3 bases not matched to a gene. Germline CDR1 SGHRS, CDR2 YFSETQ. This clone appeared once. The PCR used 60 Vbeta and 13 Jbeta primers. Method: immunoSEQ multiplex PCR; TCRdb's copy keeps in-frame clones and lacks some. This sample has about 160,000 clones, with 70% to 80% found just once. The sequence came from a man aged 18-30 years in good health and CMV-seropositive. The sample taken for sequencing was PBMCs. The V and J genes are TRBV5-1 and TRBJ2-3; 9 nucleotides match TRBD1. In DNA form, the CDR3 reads TGCGCCAGCAGCTTGGAAGGGACAGGGCCAGATACGCAGTATTTT. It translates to CASSLEGTGPDTQYF.